These 23 T cell receptor beta chains were all obtained from the same sample, sequenced in a study of blood T cell repertoires in COVID-19. Produced via immunoSEQ multiplex PCR; TCRdb's table is partial and in-frame only. Of 390,000 or so clones listed, approximately 87% are singletons. Sequencing used peripheral blood. Every receptor here comes from a woman aged 25 to 39 with COVID-19, enrolled during active disease.

This chain joins TRBV19 and TRBJ2-1, with D possibly TRBD1 on 5 matching bases. The CDR3 consists of 14 residues. Germline loops: CDR1 LNHDA, CDR2 SQIVND (reference sequence). V lost 5 bases to trimming and J lost 1 base, with 9 bases between them. The CDR3 protein is CASSAQGSYNEQFF. CDR3 coding DNA: TGTGCCAGTAGTGCGCAGGGTTCCTACAATGAGCAGTTCTTC. The variable domain in full, completed from reference TRBV19 and TRBJ2-1, reads DGGITQSPKYLFRKEGQNVTLSCEQNLNHDAMYWYRQDPGQGLRLIYYSQIVNDFQKGDIAEGYSVSREKKESFPLTVTSAQKNPTAFYLCASSAQGSYNEQFFGPGTRLTVL.

The rearrangement uses TRBV29-1 and TRBJ1-1; no definite D call. The CDR3 spans 13 residues. V was cut by 4 bases and J by 0 bases, with 9 bases left in between. Germline V gene data show CDR1 as SQVTM and CDR2 as ANQGSEA. This CDR3 reads CSVVETMNTEAFF. In DNA, the CDR3 is TGCAGCGTTGTCGAGACAATGAACACTGAAGCTTTCTTT.

The chain uses TRBV10-2 and TRBJ2-2; possibly TRBD2 for D (6 bases). The CDR3 is made up of 14 amino acids. The V end was cut by 6 bases, the J end by 6 bases, with 14 bases between. CDR1 is WSHSY and CDR2 is SAAADI in the germline V gene. The CDR3 bases are TGCGCCAGCAGCCTCGGACTACTAGCCGGGGAGCTGTTTTTT. This translates into CASSLGLLAGELFF.

V gene TRBV7-9 combines with J gene TRBJ1-1; 7 positions match TRBD1. V lost 3 bases to trimming and J lost 3 bases; unmatched junction nucleotides: 1. Germline loops: CDR1 SEHNR, CDR2 FQNEAQ (reference sequence). The CDR3 covers 13 residues. This chain's CDR3 is CASSLGQYTEAFF. The CDR3 nucleotides are TGTGCCAGCAGCTTGGGACAGTACACTGAAGCTTTCTTT.

The V call is TRBV5-1, the J call TRBJ2-3; TRBD2 matches at 9 bases. Germline V gene sequence: CDR1 SGHRS, CDR2 YFSETQ. The J segment lost 0 bases and the V segment lost 0 bases, leaving 5 bases of the junction unmatched. This CDR3 is built from 17 residues. The CDR3 spells CASSLVAGGPSTDTQYF. DNA of the CDR3: TGCGCCAGCAGCTTGGTCGCGGGAGGGCCAAGCACAGATACGCAGTATTTT.

The gene calls are TRBV3-1 (or the pseudogene TRBV3-2) and TRBJ2-6, with D possibly being TRBD2 (5 bases). V was pared by 4 bases and J by 2 bases, with 15 bases between. The length of the CDR3 is 17 residues. CDR1 and CDR2 from the germline V gene are LGHDT and YNNKEL (reference sequence). The CDR3, as DNA: TGTGCCAGCAGCCGGGAGAAGGTTAGCGCTGGGGCCAACGTCCTGACTTTC. This sequence encodes CASSREKVSAGANVLTF.

This chain joins TRBV4-1 and TRBJ2-7; possibly TRBD1 for D (6 bases). The V gene lost 4 bases and the J gene lost 4 bases, with 8 bases spanning the gap. CDR3 length equals 12 residues. The V gene's germline CDR1 is MGHRA and CDR2 YSYEKL. CDR3 residues: CASSRDTYEQYF. The CDR3 nucleotides are TGCGCCAGCAGCCGGGACACTTACGAGCAGTACTTC.

The V and J genes are TRBV6-2 or TRBV6-3 and TRBJ2-1; the match to TRBD2 covers 8 bases. The CDR3 covers 14 residues. J gave up 6 bases and V 3 bases, and 4 bases lay outside the gene matches. CDR1 MNHEY and CDR2 SVGEGT come from the germline V gene. The CDR3 coding sequence is TGTGCCAGCAGTTATGGTGCGGGGGGCAATGAGCAGTTCTTC. Translating it yields CASSYGAGGNEQFF.

The V and J genes are TRBV6-5 and TRBJ1-1; D is undetermined. V was cut by 7 bases and J by 8 bases, with 20 bases left in between. Germline V gene data show CDR1 as MNHEY and CDR2 as SVGAGI. CDR3 size: 14 residues. The CDR3: CASTTRGPMSEAFF. The CDR3 region has the DNA TGTGCCAGCACGACGCGTGGGCCTATGAGCGAAGCTTTCTTT.

This chain joins TRBV5-5 and TRBJ1-4; D may be TRBD1 (6 bases). CDR3 length: 14 residues. Germline V CDR1 and CDR2: SGHKS, YYEKEE (reference sequence). V lost 3 bases and J lost 0, with 6 bases in between. CDR3 residues: CASSSGATNEKLFF. The CDR3 bases are TGTGCCAGCAGCTCAGGGGCAACTAATGAAAAACTGTTTTTT.

CDR3 coding DNA: TGTGCCACCAGTGCAGGCAGTCTCTACGAGCAGTACTTC. Translation gives CATSAGSLYEQYF. The rearrangement joins TRBV24-1 to TRBJ2-7; D not resolved. The CDR3 covers 13 residues. The germline CDR1 and CDR2 sequences are KGHDR and SFDVKD. V lost 5 bases and J 3 bases, leaving 10 bases between the germline ends.

The chain employs TRBV29-1 and TRBJ1-5, with a tentative D call TRBD1 (5 bases). This CDR3 has 13 residues. Trimming shortened V by 4 bases and J by 11 bases, and 18 bases separated the two germline ends. The germline V gene encodes CDR1 SQVTM and CDR2 ANQGSEA. CDR3 bases: TGCAGCGTTGGGACATACCCTCAATCTGCCCAGCATTTT. Translating gives CSVGTYPQSAQHF. Supplemented by reference TRBV29-1 and TRBJ1-5, the full variable domain reads SAVISQKPSRDICQRGTSLTIQCQVDSQVTMMFWYRQQPGQSLTLIATANQGSEATYESGFVIDKFPISRPNLTFSTLTVSNMSPEDSSIYLCSVGTYPQSAQHFGDGTRLSIL.

V and J are TRBV28 and TRBJ2-5; D call uncertain. V lost 6 bases, J lost 8 bases, and 19 bases lay in between. Germline V lookup: CDR1 MDHEN, CDR2 SYDVKM. The CDR3 consists of 14 residues. The CDR3 nucleotides are TGTGCCAGCAGGCTCGCGGTCTTACCTGTAACCCAGTACTTC. Translating gives CASRLAVLPVTQYF.

The gene calls are TRBV6-5 and TRBJ2-1; D gene uncertain. Germline CDR1 and CDR2: MNHEY and SVGAGI. The CDR3 loop spans 12 amino acids. Trimming removed 4 bases at V and 9 bases at J, with 10 bases between. CDR3 protein: CASSSGVREQFF. In DNA, the CDR3 is TGTGCCAGCAGTTCCGGAGTGCGTGAGCAGTTCTTC.

V and J are TRBV28 and TRBJ2-7; 10 bases align to TRBD2. Germline CDR1 MDHEN, CDR2 SYDVKM. This CDR3 has 14 residues. Trimming cost V 6 bases and J 4 bases; bases outside gene matches: 6. The CDR3 nucleotides are TGTGCCAGCAGCCCACCGGGACTAGCGTACGAGCAGTACTTC. Encoded protein: CASSPPGLAYEQYF.

This clone was counted only a few times. The V gene is TRBV19, the J gene TRBJ1-5; possibly TRBD1 for D (5 bases). The V gene's germline CDR1 is LNHDA and CDR2 SQIVND (reference sequence). The CDR3 is made up of 16 amino acids. V lost 10 bases, J lost 3 bases, and 22 bases lay in between. CDR3 amino acids: CATQTVSHSINQPQHF. The CDR3 DNA reads TGTGCCACCCAGACAGTTTCTCACTCCATCAATCAGCCCCAGCATTTT.

This clone appeared a few times. The chain has TRBV13 and TRBJ1-3, with 8 positions matching TRBD1. CDR1 is PRHDT, CDR2 FYEKMQ, per germline (reference sequence). J gave up 10 bases and V 5 bases, and 1 base lay outside the gene matches. CDR3 length: 11 residues. This chain's CDR3 is CASSQGATIYF. CDR3 nucleotides: TGTGCCAGCAGCCAGGGGGCGACCATATATTTT.

V and J are TRBV30 and TRBJ1-5; D is undetermined. V lost 5 bases and J 0 bases, leaving 11 bases between the germline ends. Germline V CDR1 and CDR2: GTSNPN, SVGIG (reference sequence). The CDR3 has 14 residues. CDR3 coding DNA: TGTGCCTGGGGAGAGAGGTCTAGCAATCAGCCCCAGCATTTT. Protein: CAWGERSSNQPQHF. The entire variable domain, with the rest obtained from reference TRBV30 and TRBJ1-5, is as follows: SQTIHQWPATLVQPVGSPLSLECTVEGTSNPNLYWYRQAAGRGLQLLFYSVGIGQISSEVPQNLSASRPQDRQFILSSKKLLLSDSGFYLCAWGERSSNQPQHFGDGTRLSIL.

The J gene is TRBJ2-5, the V gene TRBV28; possible D gene TRBD1, 6 bases. CDR1 is MDHEN, CDR2 SYDVKM, per germline. The CDR3 runs 11 residues. The V end lost 8 bases, the J end lost 7 bases, and 11 bases lay between the germline ends. The CDR3 region is CASGTRGTQYF. The CDR3 DNA sequence: TGTGCCAGCGGGACCAGGGGGACCCAGTACTTC.

The chain links TRBV7-8 to TRBJ2-1, with 10 positions matching TRBD2. V shed 5 bases and J 5 bases; nucleotides not matched to a gene: 3. CDR1 is SGHVS, CDR2 FQNEAQ, per germline. The length of the CDR3 is 14 residues. The CDR3 reads CASSPGTSDNEQFF. The CDR3 DNA reads as TGTGCCAGCAGCCCAGGGACTAGCGACAATGAGCAGTTCTTC.

In its sample, this clone was seen once. V gene TRBV19 combines with J gene TRBJ1-1, with 9 bases lining up with TRBD1. The CDR3 runs to 14 residues. V dropped 10 bases and J dropped 1; count of bases not matched to a gene: 7. Per germline, CDR1 LNHDA and CDR2 SQIVND (reference sequence). DNA of the CDR3: TGTGCCACCACGGGGACAGGGACGAACACTGAAGCTTTCTTT. It specifies CATTGTGTNTEAFF.

V and J are TRBV19 and TRBJ1-4, with D maybe TRBD1 (6 bases). Germline values: CDR1 LNHDA, CDR2 SQIVND (reference sequence). The CDR3 sequence is 13 residues long. V dropped 2 bases and J dropped 8 bases, with 9 bases sitting between them. CDR3 in DNA: TGTGCCAGTAGTATAAGGACAGAAGAAAAACTGTTTTTT. Its translation is CASSIRTEEKLFF.

V usage is TRBV11-2 and J usage is TRBJ2-4; a weak D match, TRBD2 (5 bases). The CDR3 is 17 amino acids. The germline V gene encodes CDR1 SGHAT and CDR2 FQNNGV. V was shortened by 2 bases and J by 0 bases, with 14 bases between the two germline ends. In DNA form, the CDR3 reads TGTGCCAGCAGCTTATCCGGGGTACCTCTAGCCAAAAACATTCAGTACTTC. Protein product: CASSLSGVPLAKNIQYF.